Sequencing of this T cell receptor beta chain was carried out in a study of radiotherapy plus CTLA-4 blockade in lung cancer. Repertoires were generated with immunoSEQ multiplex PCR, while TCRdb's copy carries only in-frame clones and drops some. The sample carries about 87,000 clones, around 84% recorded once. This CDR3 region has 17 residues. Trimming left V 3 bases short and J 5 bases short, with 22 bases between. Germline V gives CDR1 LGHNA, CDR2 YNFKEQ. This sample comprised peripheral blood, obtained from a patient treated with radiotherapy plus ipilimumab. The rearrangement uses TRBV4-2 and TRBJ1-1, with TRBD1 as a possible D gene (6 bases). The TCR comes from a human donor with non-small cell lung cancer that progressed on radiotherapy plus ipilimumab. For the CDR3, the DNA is TGTGCCAGCAGCCACGTCACCCGGTCAGGGGACGGGACTGAAGCTTTCTTT. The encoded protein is CASSHVTRSGDGTEAFF.